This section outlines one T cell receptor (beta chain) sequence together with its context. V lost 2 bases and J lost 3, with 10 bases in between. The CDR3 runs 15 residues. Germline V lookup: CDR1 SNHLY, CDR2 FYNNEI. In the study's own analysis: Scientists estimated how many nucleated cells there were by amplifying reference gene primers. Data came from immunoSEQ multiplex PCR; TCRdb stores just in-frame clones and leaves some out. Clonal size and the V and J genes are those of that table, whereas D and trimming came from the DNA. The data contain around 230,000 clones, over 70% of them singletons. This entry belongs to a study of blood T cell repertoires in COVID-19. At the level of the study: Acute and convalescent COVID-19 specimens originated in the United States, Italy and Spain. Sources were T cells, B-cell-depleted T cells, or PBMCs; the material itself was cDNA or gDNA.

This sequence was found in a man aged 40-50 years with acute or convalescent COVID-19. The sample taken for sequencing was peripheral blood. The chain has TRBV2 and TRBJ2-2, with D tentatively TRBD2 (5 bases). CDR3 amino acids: CASSEQDFYTGELFF. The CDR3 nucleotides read TGTGCCAGCAGTGAACAGGACTTCTACACCGGGGAGCTGTTTTTT.